These T cell receptor beta chains were read from a single sample in a study of radiotherapy plus CTLA-4 blockade in lung cancer. The protocol was immunoSEQ multiplex PCR, while the TCRdb copy is restricted to in-frame clones and leaves out a portion. This table holds roughly 50,000 clones, more than 65% found once. Specimen: peripheral blood, collected from a patient treated with radiotherapy plus ipilimumab. These receptors came from a human donor with non-small cell lung cancer who had a partial response to radiotherapy plus ipilimumab. The CDR3 runs from the conserved cysteine through the conserved F or W. Fields, in order: J gene, D gene, V gene, clone size, CDR3 protein, CDR3 DNA. The D gene is left open where the match is weak. A clone size is listed for some rows: how often the clone was seen (once, few, many), or a class if it is expanded.

J gene: TRBJ2-7; D gene: TRBD2; V gene: TRBV5-1; clone size: -; CDR3 protein: CASSLEAQRLAPYEQYF; CDR3 DNA: TGCGCCAGCAGCTTGGAAGCCCAAAGACTAGCCCCTTACGAGCAGTACTTC
J gene: TRBJ2-1; D gene: -; V gene: TRBV9; clone size: -; CDR3 protein: CASSTRQDHNEQFF; CDR3 DNA: TGTGCCAGCAGCACCAGACAGGATCACAATGAGCAGTTCTTC
J gene: TRBJ1-1; D gene: TRBD1; V gene: TRBV29-1; clone size: -; CDR3 protein: CSVGTGVNTEAFF; CDR3 DNA: TGCAGCGTGGGGACAGGGGTGAACACTGAAGCTTTCTTT
J gene: TRBJ1-3; D gene: TRBD1; V gene: TRBV27; clone size: -; CDR3 protein: CASRSLTGGKPGNTIYF; CDR3 DNA: TGTGCCAGCAGGAGCTTGACAGGGGGTAAACCTGGAAACACCATATATTTT
J gene: TRBJ2-3; D gene: TRBD2; V gene: TRBV7-3; clone size: -; CDR3 protein: CASSFIAGGADTQYF; CDR3 DNA: TGTGCCAGCAGCTTTATCGCGGGGGGGGCAGATACGCAGTATTTT
J gene: TRBJ1-2; D gene: -; V gene: TRBV20-1; clone size: -; CDR3 protein: CSAKGYYGYTF; CDR3 DNA: TGCAGTGCTAAGGGGTACTATGGCTACACCTTC
J gene: TRBJ2-7; D gene: -; V gene: TRBV6-5; clone size: -; CDR3 protein: CASTPTEEPYEQYF; CDR3 DNA: TGTGCCAGCACCCCCACGGAGGAACCCTACGAGCAGTACTTC
J gene: TRBJ1-3; D gene: -; V gene: TRBV5-1; clone size: -; CDR3 protein: CASSLVPLSGNTIYF; CDR3 DNA: TGCGCCAGCAGCTTGGTCCCCCTCTCTGGAAACACCATATATTTT
J gene: TRBJ2-1; D gene: TRBD2; V gene: TRBV7-2; clone size: -; CDR3 protein: CASSGDGERGYYDNEQFF; CDR3 DNA: TGTGCCAGCAGCGGCGATGGGGAGCGGGGGTATTATGACAATGAGCAGTTCTTC
J gene: TRBJ2-7; D gene: -; V gene: TRBV5-1; clone size: -; CDR3 protein: CASSGRQASPYEQYF; CDR3 DNA: TGCGCCAGCAGCGGAAGACAGGCCTCGCCGTACGAGCAGTACTTC
J gene: TRBJ1-1; D gene: -; V gene: TRBV5-1; clone size: -; CDR3 protein: CASSPGVQGMNTEAFF; CDR3 DNA: TGCGCCAGCAGCCCTGGGGTCCAGGGGATGAACACTGAAGCTTTCTTT
J gene: TRBJ2-5; D gene: TRBD1; V gene: TRBV28; clone size: -; CDR3 protein: CASSPGQFQETQYF; CDR3 DNA: TGTGCCAGCAGCCCGGGACAGTTCCAAGAGACCCAGTACTTC
J gene: TRBJ2-1; D gene: TRBD1; V gene: TRBV10-3; clone size: -; CDR3 protein: CAISLPFGTASSYNEQFF; CDR3 DNA: TGTGCCATCAGTTTACCCTTCGGGACAGCGAGCTCCTACAATGAGCAGTTCTTC
J gene: TRBJ2-5; D gene: -; V gene: TRBV5-1; clone size: once; CDR3 protein: CASSLASRGLQETQYF; CDR3 DNA: TGCGCCAGCAGCTTGGCCTCGAGGGGACTCCAAGAGACCCAGTACTTC
J gene: TRBJ2-3; D gene: -; V gene: TRBV19; clone size: -; CDR3 protein: CATGGPNTDTQYF; CDR3 DNA: TGTGCCACCGGGGGTCCAAACACAGATACGCAGTATTTT
J gene: TRBJ1-3; D gene: -; V gene: TRBV5-1; clone size: once; CDR3 protein: CASSSDGSSGNTIYF; CDR3 DNA: TGCGCCAGCAGCTCCGACGGGAGCTCTGGAAACACCATATATTTT
J gene: TRBJ2-3; D gene: -; V gene: TRBV10-2; clone size: -; CDR3 protein: CASSRTTSTDTQYF; CDR3 DNA: TGCGCCAGCAGTCGGACAACCAGCACAGATACGCAGTATTTT
J gene: TRBJ2-2; D gene: TRBD1; V gene: TRBV7-8; clone size: -; CDR3 protein: CASSLGDSVTGELFF; CDR3 DNA: TGTGCCAGCAGCTTAGGGGACAGTGTAACCGGGGAGCTGTTTTTT
J gene: TRBJ1-6; D gene: -; V gene: TRBV19; clone size: -; CDR3 protein: CASSMDSNYNSPLHF; CDR3 DNA: TGTGCCAGTAGTATGGACAGTAACTATAATTCACCCCTCCACTTT
J gene: TRBJ2-1; D gene: TRBD1; V gene: TRBV7-2; clone size: -; CDR3 protein: CASSLGGQGYNEQFF; CDR3 DNA: TGTGCCAGCAGCTTAGGGGGACAGGGCTACAATGAGCAGTTCTTC
J gene: TRBJ1-2; D gene: TRBD1; V gene: TRBV28; clone size: -; CDR3 protein: CASRTSGGTNYGYTF; CDR3 DNA: TGTGCCAGCAGGACCTCAGGGGGAACGAACTATGGCTACACCTTC
J gene: TRBJ1-1; D gene: -; V gene: TRBV29-1; clone size: few; CDR3 protein: CSARQAGTEAFF; CDR3 DNA: TGCAGCGCTCGACAGGCGGGTACTGAAGCTTTCTTT